One sample yielded the 23 T cell receptor beta chains listed below, sequenced in a study of blood T cell repertoires in COVID-19 (dated by TCRdb to 2018 to 2020). Library preparation used the immunoSEQ multiplex PCR assay. The source is immuneACCESS, and TCRdb retained only in-frame sequences with V and J called. Part of the clones is not carried over; for the studies checked, unresolved V genes explain less than half of this, and the remainder is unexplained. The sample records 130,000 to 150,000 clones, roughly 88% of which are singletons. The ten largest make up about 8% of the sample. The sample comprised peripheral blood. The receptors come from an older woman with COVID-19, enrolled during active disease.

The rearrangement uses TRBV6-5 and TRBJ1-4, with D uncertain. Germline V CDR1 and CDR2: MNHEY, SVGAGI. The V end was cut by 6 bases, the J end by 0 bases, with 5 bases between. The CDR3 is 13 amino acids. This chain's CDR3 is CASRLSTNEKLFF. The CDR3 DNA sequence: TGTGCCAGCAGACTTTCAACTAATGAAAAACTGTTTTTT.

The rearrangement joins TRBV5-5 to TRBJ2-2; 8 bases fit TRBD1. Germline lookup yields CDR1 SGHKS and CDR2 YYEKEE (reference sequence). Trimming removed 0 bases from V and 3 bases from J; junction bases left unmatched: 4. The CDR3 length is 16 residues. The CDR3 region is CASSLGAGGDTGELFF. Here the CDR3 DNA reads TGTGCCAGCAGCTTGGGGGCAGGGGGCGACACCGGGGAGCTGTTTTTT.

This clone turned up a few times. The chain uses TRBV5-1 and TRBJ1-6; D gene uncertain. CDR3 length: 14 amino acids. Between the trimmed V and J ends, which lost 4 bases and 9 bases, there was a span of 14 bases. Germline values: CDR1 SGHRS, CDR2 YFSETQ. CDR3 sequence: CASSPSGSGSPLHF. The CDR3 nucleotides read TGCGCCAGCAGCCCTTCGGGTTCGGGTTCACCCCTCCACTTT.

The table lists this clone with a count of one. This chain uses TRBV2 with TRBJ1-6; no firm D call. This CDR3 comprises 15 residues. V lost 2 bases and J 9 bases, leaving 14 bases between the germline ends. The germline CDR1 and CDR2 sequences are SNHLY and FYNNEI. The CDR3 DNA sequence: TGTGCCAGCAGTGAAACAGACCCGGGGAGTTCACCCCTCCACTTT. Its translation: CASSETDPGSSPLHF.

The CDR3 spells CASSLLGQGVTEAFF. CDR3 DNA: TGTGCCAGCAGCCTCTTGGGACAGGGGGTTACTGAAGCTTTCTTT. The chain combines TRBV27 with TRBJ1-1; 11 nucleotides line up with TRBD1. Trimming at V came to 6 bases and at J to 5 bases, leaving 8 bases not matched to a gene. CDR3 length: 15 residues. Germline-derived CDR1 and CDR2 are MNHEY and SMNVEV (reference sequence).

The chain uses TRBV6-5 and TRBJ2-2; 7 positions agree with TRBD1. Germline assignment: CDR1 MNHEY and CDR2 SVGAGI. The CDR3 runs to 15 residues. V was pared by 6 bases and J by 5 bases, with 9 bases of the junction left unmatched. In nucleotides, the CDR3 is TGTGCCAGCAGAAGGGACAGTAGGGGGACCGGGGAGCTGTTTTTT. Encoded protein: CASRRDSRGTGELFF.

This clone came up once. The chain is built from TRBV5-5 and TRBJ1-1; possibly TRBD1 for D (6 bases). The V gene's germline CDR1 is SGHKS and CDR2 YYEKEE (reference sequence). V lost 6 bases to trimming and J lost 5 bases, with 17 bases between them. The CDR3 is 14 amino acids. The CDR3 bases are TGTGCCAGCATCCTACCGGGGGGCCGAACTGAAGCTTTCTTT. Residues: CASILPGGRTEAFF.

V is TRBV7-8 and J is TRBJ2-1, with TRBD2 matching over 7 bases. Trimming at V came to 6 bases and at J to 3 bases, leaving 8 bases not matched to a gene. The germline CDR1 and CDR2 sequences are SGHVS and FQNEAQ. The CDR3 runs 15 residues. The CDR3 region is CASSRRGVGYNEQFF. The CDR3 DNA is TGTGCCAGCAGTCGTCGGGGGGTAGGCTACAATGAGCAGTTCTTC.

The chain has TRBV18 and TRBJ2-2; the match to TRBD2 covers 8 bases. This CDR3 comprises 16 residues. V lost 4 bases to trimming and J lost 9 bases; unmatched junction nucleotides: 13. Germline V gives CDR1 KGHSH, CDR2 LQKENI. The CDR3 sequence: CASSLGLATNPRELFF. CDR3 DNA sequence: TGTGCCAGCTCACTAGGACTAGCTACGAACCCGAGGGAGCTGTTTTTT.

The chain carries TRBV2 and TRBJ2-1, with D tentatively TRBD2 (6 bases). CDR3 length equals 12 residues. Trimming pared 3 bases from V and 7 bases from J, leaving 7 bases between. Germline-derived CDR1 and CDR2 are SNHLY and FYNNEI. Here the CDR3 reads CASSEGGNEQFF. The CDR3 nucleotides read TGTGCCAGCAGTGAGGGGGGTAATGAGCAGTTCTTC.

The V gene is TRBV12-5, the J gene TRBJ1-1; tentatively, D is TRBD1 (6 bases). CDR3 length equals 14 residues. Trimming shortened V by 6 bases and J by 4 bases, and 15 bases separated the two germline ends. The germline gives CDR1 LGHNT, CDR2 FRNRAP. The CDR3 DNA follows: TGTGCTAGTGGCCCCCCCACAGGGTCCACTGAAGCTTTCTTT. It codes for CASGPPTGSTEAFF.

The CDR3 protein is CASSETLLTVNSPLHF. In DNA form, the CDR3 reads TGTGCCAGCAGTGAGACTTTACTGACCGTAAATTCACCCCTCCACTTT. This chain uses TRBV6-1 with TRBJ1-6; D is ambiguous. Germline CDR1 reads MNHNS; CDR2 reads SASEGT. With 3 bases removed from V and 7 bases from J, the gap between germline ends came to 16 bases. This CDR3 comprises 16 residues.

The chain uses TRBV28 and TRBJ1-4; 7 bases map to TRBD1. The length of the CDR3 is 14 residues. Germline V gives CDR1 MDHEN, CDR2 SYDVKM. J lost 6 bases, V lost 7 bases, and 8 bases had no gene match. The CDR3 DNA is TGTGCCAGCACTCAGGGGACAGCCTATGAAAAACTGTTTTTT. Translating gives CASTQGTAYEKLFF.

V usage is TRBV2 and J usage is TRBJ2-7, with D maybe TRBD1 (5 bases). From germline, CDR1 is SNHLY and CDR2 FYNNEI. V was trimmed by 1 base and J by 2 bases, leaving 15 bases between them. This CDR3 has 16 residues. The DNA of the CDR3 is TGTGCCAGCAGTGAAGTAGGGCACAGGCTGACCTACGAGCAGTACTTC. Its translation is CASSEVGHRLTYEQYF. Full variable domain (outside the CDR3, taken from reference TRBV2 and TRBJ2-7): EPEVTQTPSHQVTQMGQEVILRCVPISNHLYFYWYRQILGQKVEFLVSFYNNEISEKSEIFDDQFSVERPDGSNFTLKIRSTKLEDSAMYFCASSEVGHRLTYEQYFGPGTRLTVT.

The rearrangement uses TRBV7-3 and TRBJ2-3, with 10 bases aligning to TRBD2. V was pared by 5 bases and J by 4 bases, with 6 bases of the junction left unmatched. This CDR3 has 15 amino acids. The germline gives CDR1 SGHTA, CDR2 FQGTGA. CDR3 nucleotide sequence: TGTGCCAGCAGCCGGAGCGGGGGGGCCTCAGATACGCAGTATTTT. Protein product: CASSRSGGASDTQYF.

The gene calls are TRBV6-5 and TRBJ1-4; TRBD1 is a possible D gene (5 bases). Trimming cost V 2 bases and J 8 bases, with 18 bases left between them. CDR1 and CDR2 from the germline V gene are MNHEY and SVGAGI. The CDR3 totals 16 residues. The DNA of the CDR3 is TGTGCCAGCAGTTACGACTCAGGGAGGTATGGGGAAAAACTGTTTTTT. Its protein is CASSYDSGRYGEKLFF.

The chain couples TRBV29-1 to TRBJ2-3; 13 bases align to TRBD2. Germline lookup yields CDR1 SQVTM and CDR2 ANQGSEA. Trimming took 4 bases from V and 2 from J; bases not matched to a gene: 6. The CDR3 has 16 amino acids. The DNA for the CDR3 is TGCAGCGTTGGGTTACTAGCGGGGGGGATCACAGATACGCAGTATTTT. It specifies CSVGLLAGGITDTQYF.

CDR3 nucleotide sequence: TGTGCCAGTGGGGTAACTTCCGTGGAGGTTAATCAGCCCCAGCATTTT. It encodes CASGVTSVEVNQPQHF. The chain uses TRBV19 and TRBJ1-5; D is undetermined. This CDR3 region has 16 residues. Germline loops: CDR1 LNHDA, CDR2 SQIVND (reference sequence). The V and J ends lost 8 bases and 4 bases respectively, with 21 bases between them. Looking up the rest from reference TRBV19 and TRBJ1-5 gives the full variable domain: DGGITQSPKYLFRKEGQNVTLSCEQNLNHDAMYWYRQDPGQGLRLIYYSQIVNDFQKGDIAEGYSVSREKKESFPLTVTSAQKNPTAFYLCASGVTSVEVNQPQHFGDGTRLSIL.

This rearrangement joins TRBV10-3 to TRBJ2-7; tentative D call: TRBD1 (6 bases). The CDR3 is made up of 13 amino acids. V was trimmed by 5 bases and J by 6 bases, leaving 14 bases between them. Germline CDR1 and CDR2: ENHRY and SYGVKD. CDR3 in DNA: TGTGCCATCAGTCAGGTAGGGGGTAGCGAGCAGTACTTC. Its translation: CAISQVGGSEQYF.

The chain uses TRBV19 and TRBJ2-5, with 13 bases aligning to TRBD2. The junction had 13 bases not matched to a gene; V was cut back by 5 bases and J by 4 bases. The CDR3 sequence is 18 residues long. CDR1 is LNHDA, CDR2 SQIVND, per germline (reference sequence). The CDR3 coding sequence is TGTGCCAGTAGTTCCGGGACTAGCGGGGAATGGTACCTAGAGACCCAGTACTTC. This sequence encodes CASSSGTSGEWYLETQYF.

In this sample, this clone turned up once. This chain links TRBV11-2 with TRBJ2-1, with 7 positions matching TRBD2. V trimming: 2 bases; J trimming: 0 bases; junction bases outside the gene matches: 1. The length of the CDR3 is 15 residues. Germline CDR1 and CDR2: SGHAT and FQNNGV. The DNA of the CDR3 is TGTGCCAGCAGCTTAAGCGGGGACTCCTACAATGAGCAGTTCTTC. Residues: CASSLSGDSYNEQFF.

The CDR3 loop reads CASSRPGGTNEKLFF. CDR3 DNA sequence: TGTGCCAGCTCACGTCCGGGGGGTACTAATGAAAAACTGTTTTTT. The chain is built from TRBV18 and TRBJ1-4, with TRBD1 as a possible D gene (5 bases). From germline, CDR1 is KGHSH and CDR2 LQKENI. The CDR3 extends over 15 amino acids. V lost 4 bases and J 2 bases, leaving 11 bases between the germline ends. Looking up the rest from reference TRBV18 and TRBJ1-4 gives the full variable domain: NAGVMQNPRHLVRRRGQEARLRCSPMKGHSHVYWYRQLPEEGLKFMVYLQKENIIDESGMPKERFSAEFPKEGPSILRIQQVVRGDSAAYFCASSRPGGTNEKLFFGSGTQLSVL.

This clone was seen a single time. The chain uses TRBV4-3 and TRBJ1-1; D is ambiguous. The CDR3 runs 14 residues. CDR1 is LGHNA and CDR2 is YSLEER in the germline V gene. Trimming cost V 0 bases and J 1 base, with 6 bases left between them. The CDR3 loop is CASSQDSRNTEAFF. CDR3 DNA: TGCGCCAGCAGCCAAGATAGCAGGAACACTGAAGCTTTCTTT.